Each of the 13 T cell receptor beta chains below was sequenced from the same sample in a study of spatial heterogeneity in lung cancer. From the 5' RACE reads, TCRdb called clonotypes with MiXCR, one entry per CDR3 protein. The repertoire holds tens of thousands of distinct CDR3 sequences, with about 4.9% as singletons. The time point: sample taken at primary tumor resection. Unsorted whole RNA of tumor, nontumor lung or frozen PBMC was sequenced. The sequencing here drew on PBMCs, taken at surgery. The receptors here all came from a male donor with early-stage non-small cell lung cancer.

In its sample, this clonotype was seen many times. V usage is TRBV7-9 and J usage is TRBJ2-7, with D hard to call. From germline, CDR1 is SEHNR and CDR2 FQNEAQ (reference sequence). Trimming took 7 bases from V and 3 from J, leaving 19 bases between them. The CDR3 sequence is 15 residues long. CDR3 protein: CASTTLAWDGYEQYF. CDR3 in DNA: TGTGCCAGCACGACCCTCGCGTGGGATGGCTACGAGCAGTACTTC. The variable domain in full, completed from reference TRBV7-9 and TRBJ2-7, reads DTGVSQNPRHKITKRGQNVTFRCDPISEHNRLYWYRQTLGQGPEFLTYFQNEAQLEKSRLLSDRFSAERPKGSFSTLEIQRTEQGDSAMYLCASTTLAWDGYEQYFGPGTRLTVT.

This clonotype appeared many times. One end of the junction does not line up with germline, which may come from a read error. The chain recombines TRBV5-1 with TRBJ2-3; either TRBD1 or TRBD2 may fit D (6 bases each). Germline CDR1 SGHRS, CDR2 YFSETQ. The CDR3 runs to 14 residues. The CDR3 region has the DNA TGCGCCACCAGCTCGGGGGCACCCACAGATACGCAGTATTTT. Translating gives CATSSGAPTDTQYF.

This clonotype was seen many times. The V and J genes are TRBV5-1 and TRBJ2-5; perhaps TRBD1 as D (5 bases). The CDR3 has 13 amino acids. From germline, CDR1 is SGHRS and CDR2 YFSETQ. V was trimmed by 2 bases and J by 4 bases, leaving 9 bases between them. CDR3 residues: CASSFGRVETQYF. DNA of the CDR3: TGCGCCAGCAGCTTTGGCAGGGTAGAGACCCAGTACTTC. Variable domain in full (rest from reference TRBV5-1 and TRBJ2-5): KAGVTQTPRYLIKTRGQQVTLSCSPISGHRSVSWYQQTPGQGLQFLFEYFSETQRNKGNFPGRFSGRQFSNSRSEMNVSTLELGDSALYLCASSFGRVETQYFGPGTRLLVL.

This clonotype has ten or more counts. The chain carries TRBV6-6 and TRBJ1-1, with a tentative D call TRBD1 (6 bases). This CDR3 spans 14 amino acids. The ends were cut back, 6 bases at V and 0 bases at J, with 11 bases in the middle. Germline V lookup: CDR1 MNHNY, CDR2 SVGAGI (reference sequence). In DNA form, the CDR3 reads TGTGCCAGCAGCCACAGGGAGATGAACACTGAAGCTTTCTTT. As protein: CASSHREMNTEAFF.

There are many counts of this clonotype. The genes are TRBV7-9 and TRBJ1-6; a possible D gene is TRBD1 (6 bases). Deletions cut 2 bases from V and 5 bases from J, with 10 bases between. Germline V gene sequence: CDR1 SEHNR, CDR2 FQNEAQ (reference sequence). This CDR3 contains 15 residues. The CDR3 nucleotides read TGTGCCAGCAGCTTACGCAGGGGAGATAATTCACCCCTCCACTTT. Encoded protein: CASSLRRGDNSPLHF.

In this sample, this clonotype turned up many times. V usage is TRBV29-1 and J usage is TRBJ2-2, with D tentatively TRBD1 (5 bases). CDR1 and CDR2 (germline): SQVTM, ANQGSEA. The CDR3 totals 14 residues. Deletions cut 5 bases from V and 0 bases from J, with 10 bases between. The CDR3 loop reads CSVRTSANTGELFF. The DNA for the CDR3 is TGCAGCGTTAGGACATCAGCGAACACCGGGGAGCTGTTTTTT.

This clonotype was detected ten times or more. This chain links TRBV28 with TRBJ1-1; unclear D gene. The ends were cut back, 5 bases at V and 5 bases at J, with 12 bases in the middle. Germline CDR1 MDHEN, CDR2 SYDVKM. This CDR3 spans 13 amino acids. The DNA of the CDR3 is TGTGCCAGCAGTCCCCACGGTGGGACTGAAGCTTTCTTT. This encodes CASSPHGGTEAFF.

At least ten counts were recorded for this clonotype. The chain has TRBV5-1 and TRBJ2-5, with 9 bases aligning to TRBD2. The CDR3 runs to 16 residues. Germline trimming cut 4 bases from V and 7 bases from J; bases unmatched to any gene: 14. Per the germline V gene, CDR1 is SGHRS and CDR2 is YFSETQ. CDR3 in DNA: TGCGCCAGCAGCACGAGACTAGCGGCCGCAAGCGGGACCCAGTACTTC. Translating gives CASSTRLAAASGTQYF. Drawing the rest from reference TRBV5-1 and TRBJ2-5, the complete variable domain is KAGVTQTPRYLIKTRGQQVTLSCSPISGHRSVSWYQQTPGQGLQFLFEYFSETQRNKGNFPGRFSGRQFSNSRSEMNVSTLELGDSALYLCASSTRLAAASGTQYFGPGTRLLVL.

This clonotype appeared many times. The chain uses TRBV19 and TRBJ2-3, with TRBD1 matching over 7 bases. The CDR3 covers 16 residues. V lost 5 bases, J lost 1 base, and 9 bases stayed unmatched. CDR1 and CDR2 from the germline V gene are LNHDA and SQIVND (reference sequence). CDR3 loop: CASSPIRQGGTDTQYF. DNA for the CDR3: TGTGCCAGTAGTCCTATCCGACAGGGTGGCACAGATACGCAGTATTTT. Using reference TRBV19 and TRBJ2-3 for the parts outside the CDR3, the full variable domain is DGGITQSPKYLFRKEGQNVTLSCEQNLNHDAMYWYRQDPGQGLRLIYYSQIVNDFQKGDIAEGYSVSREKKESFPLTVTSAQKNPTAFYLCASSPIRQGGTDTQYFGPGTRLTVL.

In this sample, this clonotype turned up many times. The chain joins TRBV30 to TRBJ1-6, with D possibly TRBD1 on 5 matching bases. V was pared by 2 bases and J by 9 bases, with 17 bases between. The CDR3 has 15 residues. Per the germline V gene, CDR1 is GTSNPN and CDR2 is SVGIG (reference sequence). The CDR3 nucleotides are TGTGCCTGGAGTCGGGATGGGATGGGGGGTTCACCCCTCCACTTT. It is translated as CAWSRDGMGGSPLHF.

The CDR3 here is CATSESRRPDGRDEQFF. For the CDR3, the DNA is TGTGCCACCAGTGAGTCAAGACGGCCCGATGGGAGGGATGAGCAGTTCTTC. The rearrangement links TRBV24-1 to TRBJ2-1, with 7 bases fitting TRBD2. The junction had 16 bases not matched to a gene; V was cut back by 4 bases and J by 8 bases. The CDR3 consists of 17 residues. CDR1 is KGHDR and CDR2 is SFDVKD in the germline V gene.

CDR3 DNA: TGTGCCAGCAGCTTTGAAGGAGCGGGAACCTACGAGCAGTACTTC. This codes for CASSFEGAGTYEQYF. This chain links TRBV5-5 with TRBJ2-7, with 7 nucleotides matching TRBD2. The CDR3 totals 15 residues. V was pared by 2 bases and J by 2 bases, with 7 bases of the junction left unmatched. CDR1 SGHKS and CDR2 YYEKEE come from the germline V gene (reference sequence).

In its sample, this clonotype was seen many times. The rearrangement joins TRBV12-3 or TRBV12-4 to TRBJ1-2; tentative D call: TRBD1 (5 bases). This CDR3 spans 15 amino acids. V gave up 4 bases and J gave up 4 bases, with 16 bases separating them. The CDR3 reads CASSSRLRGPYGYTF. CDR3 sequence (DNA): TGTGCCAGCAGTTCCCGTTTGAGGGGACCCTATGGCTACACCTTC.